This TCR beta chain was sequenced during a study of patients and donors after allogeneic stem cell transplantation. This clonotype was detected only a few times. TCRdb analysed the RT-PCR reads with MiXCR anew, one entry per CDR3 protein. The sample yields approximately 140,000 distinct CDR3 sequences, approximately 40% seen once. With 3 bases removed from V and 1 base from J, the gap between germline ends came to 11 bases. CDR3 length equals 15 residues. Per the germline V gene, CDR1 is KGHDR and CDR2 is SFDVKD. This chain connects TRBV24-1 to TRBJ1-1; D is uncertain. The sequence was collected from a human donor who was either an allogeneic HSCT recipient or a stem cell or donor lymphocyte infusion donor (not recorded which). It is not recorded whose cells these are; they may come from a transplant donor. Sequencing was done on a sample of blood, either unsorted or a sorted T cell fraction (not recorded which). The CDR3 reads CATSDKSAENTEAFF. In DNA form, the CDR3 reads TGTGCCACCAGTGATAAATCGGCAGAGAACACTGAAGCTTTCTTT.